The rows below give T cell receptor beta chains drawn from one sample of a study of T cell responses to AZD1222 COVID-19 vaccine. Clones were read by immunoSEQ multiplex PCR, and TCRdb kept only the in-frame ones, dropping some. The sample lists tens of thousands of clones; 70% to 90% were seen once. The specimen was peripheral blood, collected 28 days after the second AZD1222 dose. The receptors come from an adult who received the AZD1222 COVID-19 vaccine. Each CDR3 is given without its conserved first and last residue.

v_gene: TRBV12-3/TRBV12-4; len: 11; j_gene: TRBJ2-2; CDR3aa: ASSLGIGGELF
v_gene: TRBV29-1; len: 10; j_gene: TRBJ1-1; CDR3aa: SVIGGNTEAF
v_gene: TRBV19; len: 13; j_gene: TRBJ1-5; CDR3aa: ASRTSPGFNQPQH
v_gene: TRBV5-3; len: 13; j_gene: TRBJ2-1; CDR3aa: ARSSSGRGRDEQF
v_gene: TRBV12-3/TRBV12-4; len: 11; j_gene: TRBJ1-2; CDR3aa: ASSSNRVDGYT
v_gene: TRBV5-1; len: 11; j_gene: TRBJ2-1; CDR3aa: ASTVNTYNEQF
v_gene: TRBV28; len: 12; j_gene: TRBJ2-3; CDR3aa: ASSRDQGMDTQY
v_gene: TRBV7-2; len: 11; j_gene: TRBJ1-2; CDR3aa: ASSLDKAYGYT
v_gene: TRBV12-5; len: 14; j_gene: TRBJ2-1; CDR3aa: ASGLVVGPEYNEQF
v_gene: TRBV11-3; len: 11; j_gene: TRBJ2-1; CDR3aa: ASGRGPYNEQF
v_gene: TRBV18; len: 13; j_gene: TRBJ1-2; CDR3aa: ASSPSAGSNYGYT
v_gene: TRBV24-1; len: 13; j_gene: TRBJ2-1; CDR3aa: ATSDPQTGTGEQF
v_gene: TRBV6-2/TRBV6-3; len: 14; j_gene: TRBJ2-3; CDR3aa: ASSLHTGLRTDTQY
v_gene: TRBV2; len: 14; j_gene: TRBJ2-2; CDR3aa: ASSEGSSLVTGELF
v_gene: TRBV6-5; len: 11; j_gene: TRBJ1-3; CDR3aa: ASRIASGNTIY
v_gene: TRBV28; len: 10; j_gene: TRBJ1-1; CDR3aa: ASSRVRDEAF
v_gene: TRBV11-2; len: 14; j_gene: TRBJ1-5; CDR3aa: ASSQGTGVGNQPQH
v_gene: TRBV19; len: 14; j_gene: TRBJ2-3; CDR3aa: ASSKTTGLGTDTQY
v_gene: TRBV7-2; len: 15; j_gene: TRBJ1-3; CDR3aa: ASSLAPPGTTGNTIY
v_gene: TRBV19; len: 13; j_gene: TRBJ1-2; CDR3aa: ASSNSGRGISGYT
v_gene: TRBV11-2; len: 12; j_gene: TRBJ2-7; CDR3aa: ASSLGPGRNEQY
v_gene: TRBV6-5; len: 11; j_gene: TRBJ1-2; CDR3aa: ASSYLDLGGYT
v_gene: TRBV7-3; len: 14; j_gene: TRBJ2-5; CDR3aa: ASSLTVAGGLETQY
v_gene: TRBV2; len: 13; j_gene: TRBJ2-7; CDR3aa: ASSDWGTGAYEQY
v_gene: TRBV2; len: 11; j_gene: TRBJ1-5; CDR3aa: ASNPGPLQPQH
v_gene: TRBV19; len: 15; j_gene: TRBJ2-7; CDR3aa: ASSAQSGRALIHEQY
v_gene: TRBV3-1/TRBV3-2; len: 12; j_gene: TRBJ1-1; CDR3aa: ASSQVSGTTEAF
v_gene: TRBV2; len: 10; j_gene: TRBJ2-5; CDR3aa: ASSYKQETQY
v_gene: TRBV18; len: 12; j_gene: TRBJ1-1; CDR3aa: ASSPPLRVAEAF
v_gene: TRBV7-9; len: 12; j_gene: TRBJ1-5; CDR3aa: ASSQDGPNQPQH
v_gene: TRBV4-2; len: 13; j_gene: TRBJ2-7; CDR3aa: ASSQDLAGNYEQY